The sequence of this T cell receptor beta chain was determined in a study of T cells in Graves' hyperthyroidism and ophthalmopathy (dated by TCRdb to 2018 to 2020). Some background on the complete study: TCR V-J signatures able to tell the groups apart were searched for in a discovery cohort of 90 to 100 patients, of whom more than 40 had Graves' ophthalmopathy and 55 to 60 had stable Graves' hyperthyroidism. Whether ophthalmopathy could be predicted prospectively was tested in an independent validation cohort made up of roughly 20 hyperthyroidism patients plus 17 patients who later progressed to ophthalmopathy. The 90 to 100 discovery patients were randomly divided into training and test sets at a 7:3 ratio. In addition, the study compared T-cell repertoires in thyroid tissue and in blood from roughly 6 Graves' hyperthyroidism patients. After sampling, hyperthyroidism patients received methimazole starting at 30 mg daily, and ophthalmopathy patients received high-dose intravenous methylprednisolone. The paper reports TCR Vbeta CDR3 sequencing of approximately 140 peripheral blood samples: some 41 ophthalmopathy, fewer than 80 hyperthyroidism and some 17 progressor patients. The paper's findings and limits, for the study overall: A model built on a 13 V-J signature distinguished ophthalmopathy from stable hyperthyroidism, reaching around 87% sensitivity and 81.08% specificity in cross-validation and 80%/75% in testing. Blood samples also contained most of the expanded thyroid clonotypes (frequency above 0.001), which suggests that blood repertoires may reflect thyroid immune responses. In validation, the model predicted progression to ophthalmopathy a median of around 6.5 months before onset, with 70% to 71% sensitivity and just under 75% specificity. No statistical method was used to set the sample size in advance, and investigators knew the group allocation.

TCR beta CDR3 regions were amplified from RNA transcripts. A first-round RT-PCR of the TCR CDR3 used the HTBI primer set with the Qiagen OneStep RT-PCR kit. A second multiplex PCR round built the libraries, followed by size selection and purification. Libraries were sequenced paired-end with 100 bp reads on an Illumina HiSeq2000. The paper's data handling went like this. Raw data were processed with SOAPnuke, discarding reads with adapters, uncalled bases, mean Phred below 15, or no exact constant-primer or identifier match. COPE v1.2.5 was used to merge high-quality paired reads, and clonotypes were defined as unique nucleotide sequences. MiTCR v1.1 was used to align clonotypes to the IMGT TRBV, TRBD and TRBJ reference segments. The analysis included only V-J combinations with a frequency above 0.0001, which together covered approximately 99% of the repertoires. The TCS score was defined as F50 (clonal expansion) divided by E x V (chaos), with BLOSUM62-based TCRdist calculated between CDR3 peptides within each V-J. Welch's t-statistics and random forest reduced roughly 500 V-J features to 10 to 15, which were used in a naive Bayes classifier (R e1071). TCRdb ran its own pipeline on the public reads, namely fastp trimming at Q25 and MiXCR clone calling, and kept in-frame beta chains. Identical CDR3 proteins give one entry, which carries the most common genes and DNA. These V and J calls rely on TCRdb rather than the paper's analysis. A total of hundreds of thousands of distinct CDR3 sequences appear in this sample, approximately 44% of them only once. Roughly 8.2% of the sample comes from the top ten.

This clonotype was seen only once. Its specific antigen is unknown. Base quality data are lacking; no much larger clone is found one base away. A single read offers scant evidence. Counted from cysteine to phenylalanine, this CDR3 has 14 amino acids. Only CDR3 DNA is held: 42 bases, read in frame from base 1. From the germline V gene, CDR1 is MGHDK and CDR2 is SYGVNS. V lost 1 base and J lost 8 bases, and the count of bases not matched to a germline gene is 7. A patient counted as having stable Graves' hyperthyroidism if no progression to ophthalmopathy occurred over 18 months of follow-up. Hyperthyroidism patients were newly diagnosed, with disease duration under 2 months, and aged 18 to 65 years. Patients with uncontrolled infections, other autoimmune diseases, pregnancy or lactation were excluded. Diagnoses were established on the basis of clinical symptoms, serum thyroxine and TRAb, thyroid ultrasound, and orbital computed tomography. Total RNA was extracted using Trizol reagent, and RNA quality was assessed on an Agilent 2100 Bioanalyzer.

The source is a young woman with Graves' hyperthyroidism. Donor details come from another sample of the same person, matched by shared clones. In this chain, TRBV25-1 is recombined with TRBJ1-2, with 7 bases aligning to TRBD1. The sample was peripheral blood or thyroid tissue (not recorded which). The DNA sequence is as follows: TGTGCCAGCAGTGAATCTTTTCAGGGGGACGGCTACACCTTC. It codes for CASSESFQGDGYTF.